The 27 T cell receptor beta chains reported below all come from one sample, sequenced in a study of blood T cell repertoires in COVID-19. Some clones are missing from TCRdb's copy, which holds only in-frame ones; the method was immunoSEQ multiplex PCR. Of roughly 250,000 clones in the sample, roughly 86% were seen once. The sequenced sample consisted of peripheral blood. The receptors were gathered from a man aged 40-50 years who had recovered from COVID-19.

Only one count was recorded for this clone. The genes are TRBV7-9 and TRBJ2-7, with a tentative D call TRBD1 (5 bases). The V end was cut by 7 bases, the J end by 5 bases, with 18 bases between. Germline-derived CDR1 and CDR2 are SEHNR and FQNEAQ (reference sequence). This CDR3 has 14 residues. CDR3 bases: TGTGCCAGCACCTCCGCGGAAGGGGTCCACGAGCAGTACTTC. Translating gives CASTSAEGVHEQYF.

The CDR3 spells CASSSPLLQGYEQYF. In DNA, the CDR3 is TGTGCCAGCAGTTCCCCTCTCTTACAGGGCTACGAGCAGTACTTC. This sequence joins TRBV27 and TRBJ2-7, with a tentative D call TRBD1 (6 bases). Between the trimmed V and J ends, which lost 4 bases and 3 bases, there was a span of 16 bases. Germline assignment: CDR1 MNHEY and CDR2 SMNVEV (reference sequence). This CDR3 region has 15 residues.

The gene calls are TRBV6-6 and TRBJ2-7; no definite D call. CDR1 MNHNY and CDR2 SVGAGI come from the germline V gene (reference sequence). The CDR3 extends over 14 amino acids. Between the trimmed V and J ends, which lost 0 bases and 7 bases, there was a span of 13 bases. CDR3 amino acids: CASSYSDSPREQYF. The CDR3 nucleotides are TGTGCCAGCAGTTACTCAGACTCCCCAAGGGAGCAGTACTTC.

This clone was found a few times. The J gene is TRBJ2-1, the V gene TRBV4-3; TRBD2 is a possible D gene (6 bases). Germline loops: CDR1 LGHNA, CDR2 YSLEER. V lost 4 bases and J lost 0, with 22 bases in between. The CDR3 runs to 19 residues. The CDR3 loop is CASSRSTGRADSSYNEQFF. In DNA form, the CDR3 reads TGCGCCAGCAGCCGGTCCACCGGGAGAGCGGACTCCTCCTACAATGAGCAGTTCTTC.

The chain couples TRBV11-3 to TRBJ2-5, with 13 bases aligning to TRBD2. CDR3 length equals 16 residues. J was trimmed by 4 bases and V by 3 bases; bases with no gene match: 5. Germline lookup yields CDR1 SGHNT and CDR2 YENEEA. CDR3 sequence reads: CASSLGTSGAIETQYF. CDR3 DNA sequence: TGTGCCAGCAGCTTGGGGACTAGCGGGGCTATAGAGACCCAGTACTTC.

The genes are TRBV7-2 and TRBJ2-7; TRBD2 is a possible D gene (6 bases). Per the germline V gene, CDR1 is SGHTA and CDR2 is FQGNSA. There are 15 residues in the CDR3. V was cut by 1 base and J by 2 bases, with 12 bases left in between. CDR3 protein: CASSLVRDLTYEQYF. DNA for the CDR3: TGTGCCAGCAGCTTAGTAAGGGACTTAACCTACGAGCAGTACTTC.

The chain joins TRBV7-8 to TRBJ1-5, with 9 bases lining up with TRBD1. V trimming: 5 bases; J trimming: 2 bases; junction bases outside the gene matches: 10. This CDR3 contains 17 residues. Germline values: CDR1 SGHVS, CDR2 FQNEAQ. CDR3 region: CASSLSLQGAGNQPQHF. CDR3 DNA sequence: TGTGCCAGCAGCCTGAGTTTACAGGGGGCGGGCAATCAGCCCCAGCATTTT.

In DNA, the CDR3 is TGTGCCAGCAGCTCTTCCTTTTACACAGATACGCAGTATTTT. Its translation: CASSSSFYTDTQYF. The rearrangement uses TRBV7-2 and TRBJ2-3; no firm D call. V was trimmed by 4 bases and J by 2 bases, leaving 10 bases between them. Germline CDR1 and CDR2: SGHTA and FQGNSA. The CDR3 has 14 residues. Full variable domain (outside the CDR3, taken from reference TRBV7-2 and TRBJ2-3): GAGVSQSPSNKVTEKGKDVELRCDPISGHTALYWYRQSLGQGLEFLIYFQGNSAPDKSGLPSDRFSAERTGGSVSTLTIQRTQQEDSAVYLCASSSSFYTDTQYFGPGTRLTVL.

The chain recombines TRBV10-3 with TRBJ2-1, with 8 bases identical to TRBD2. Germline V gene sequence: CDR1 ENHRY, CDR2 SYGVKD. V shed 5 bases, J shed 4 bases, and the junction held 7 bases outside the gene matches. The CDR3 extends over 15 amino acids. The CDR3 nucleotides are TGTGCCATCAGTCTCGAGACTAGCGCTTACAATGAGCAGTTCTTC. Residues: CAISLETSAYNEQFF.

This chain links TRBV2 with TRBJ2-7; 8 bases fit TRBD2. Trimming took 8 bases from V and 3 from J; bases not matched to a gene: 6. The V gene's germline CDR1 is SNHLY and CDR2 FYNNEI. The CDR3 sequence is 13 residues long. Here the CDR3 DNA reads TGTGCCAGCGCGGATAGCGGGAACTACGAGCAGTACTTC. Its protein product is CASADSGNYEQYF. The whole variable domain, remainder taken from reference TRBV2 and TRBJ2-7, is EPEVTQTPSHQVTQMGQEVILRCVPISNHLYFYWYRQILGQKVEFLVSFYNNEISEKSEIFDDQFSVERPDGSNFTLKIRSTKLEDSAMYFCASADSGNYEQYFGPGTRLTVT.

The J gene is TRBJ1-2, the V gene TRBV18; TRBD1 might be the D (6 bases). Trimming cost V 3 bases and J 6 bases, with 11 bases left between them. CDR3 length: 13 residues. Per the germline V gene, CDR1 is KGHSH and CDR2 is LQKENI. Here the CDR3 DNA reads TGTGCCAGCTCACCCAGGGGTTCTGATGGCTACACCTTC. Its translation: CASSPRGSDGYTF. The whole variable domain, filled in from reference TRBV18 and TRBJ1-2, reads NAGVMQNPRHLVRRRGQEARLRCSPMKGHSHVYWYRQLPEEGLKFMVYLQKENIIDESGMPKERFSAEFPKEGPSILRIQQVVRGDSAAYFCASSPRGSDGYTFGSGTRLTVV.

The chain is built from TRBV7-2 and TRBJ2-2; D is perhaps TRBD2 (5 bases). Trimming removed 4 bases at V and 8 bases at J, with 14 bases between. Per germline, CDR1 SGHTA and CDR2 FQGNSA. The CDR3 is 14 residues long. This CDR3 reads CASSSVALRGELFF. The CDR3 DNA is TGTGCCAGCAGCTCTGTAGCGCTTAGGGGGGAGCTGTTTTTT.

This clone appeared a single time. The genes are TRBV19 and TRBJ2-1; D is unclear. V lost 1 base, J lost 7 bases, and 14 bases lay in between. There are 15 residues in the CDR3. CDR1 and CDR2 (germline): LNHDA, SQIVND (reference sequence). The CDR3 DNA reads TGTGCCAGTAGTATAGGATGGCTAGAAGATAATGAGCAGTTCTTC. It codes for CASSIGWLEDNEQFF.

The V call is TRBV7-9, the J call TRBJ2-5, with 11 bases matching TRBD2. Unmatched junction bases numbered 12, after V lost 5 bases and J lost 4 bases. Germline V gene sequence: CDR1 SEHNR, CDR2 FQNEAQ (reference sequence). This CDR3 comprises 17 residues. The CDR3 sequence is CASSLSGGASRGETQYF. The CDR3 DNA reads as TGTGCCAGCAGCCTTAGCGGGGGGGCGTCGAGGGGAGAGACCCAGTACTTC.

V gene TRBV13 combines with J gene TRBJ1-6; D uncertain. Germline loops: CDR1 PRHDT, CDR2 FYEKMQ (reference sequence). Trimming removed 11 bases from V and 0 bases from J, with 11 bases in between. The CDR3 is 14 residues long. The CDR3 spells CASVRRSYNSPLHF. CDR3 in DNA: TGTGCCTCAGTCCGTCGCTCCTATAATTCACCCCTCCACTTT.

This chain links TRBV19 with TRBJ1-2; TRBD1 agrees at 7 bases. Germline loops: CDR1 LNHDA, CDR2 SQIVND (reference sequence). The V and J ends lost 6 bases and 6 bases, in that order; junction bases with no gene match: 10. This CDR3 region has 14 residues. The CDR3 sequence: CASRGGTAFDGYTF. The CDR3 coding sequence is TGTGCCAGTAGAGGCGGGACAGCCTTTGATGGCTACACCTTC.

The chain has TRBV5-1 and TRBJ2-3; 13 bases are a match to TRBD2. This CDR3 has 18 residues. The junction had 9 bases not matched to a gene; V was cut back by 5 bases and J by 0 bases. Per the germline V gene, CDR1 is SGHRS and CDR2 is YFSETQ. The CDR3 sequence is CASRAGLAGASSTDTQYF. CDR3 nucleotides: TGCGCCAGCAGGGCAGGACTAGCGGGGGCCTCTAGCACAGATACGCAGTATTTT.

The chain uses TRBV7-6 and TRBJ2-1; 8 bases are a match to TRBD2. The CDR3 length is 17 residues. V gave up 1 base and J gave up 0 bases; unmatched junction bases: 5. The V gene's germline CDR1 is SGHVS and CDR2 FNYEAQ. The CDR3 loop reads CASSLDVAGSSYNEQFF. The CDR3 DNA is TGTGCCAGCAGCTTAGACGTAGCGGGAAGCTCCTACAATGAGCAGTTCTTC.

The chain combines TRBV4-3 with TRBJ1-5, with D uncertain. Trimming took 0 bases from V and 4 from J, leaving 7 bases between them. The CDR3 loop spans 14 amino acids. CDR1 is LGHNA and CDR2 is YSLEER in the germline V gene. The CDR3 loop is CASSQDTSNQPQHF. CDR3 DNA: TGCGCCAGCAGCCAAGACACGAGTAATCAGCCCCAGCATTTT.

The J gene is TRBJ2-5, the V gene TRBV3-1 (or the pseudogene TRBV3-2), with D perhaps TRBD1 (5 bases). V lost 1 base and J lost 4, with 10 bases in between. CDR1 and CDR2 from the germline V gene are LGHDT and YNNKEL (reference sequence). The CDR3 totals 14 residues. CDR3 sequence: CASSQGTGSETQYF. The CDR3 coding sequence is TGTGCCAGCAGCCAAGGTACAGGATCAGAGACCCAGTACTTC.

This sequence joins TRBV18 and TRBJ2-1; 13 bases line up with TRBD2. CDR3 length: 18 residues. V shed 6 bases, J shed 0 bases, and the junction held 8 bases outside the gene matches. Per the germline V gene, CDR1 is KGHSH and CDR2 is LQKENI. DNA for the CDR3: TGTGCCAGCTCCGATCGGACTAGCGGGGGTCTCTCCTACAATGAGCAGTTCTTC. This gives the protein CASSDRTSGGLSYNEQFF. The whole variable domain, remainder taken from reference TRBV18 and TRBJ2-1, is NAGVMQNPRHLVRRRGQEARLRCSPMKGHSHVYWYRQLPEEGLKFMVYLQKENIIDESGMPKERFSAEFPKEGPSILRIQQVVRGDSAAYFCASSDRTSGGLSYNEQFFGPGTRLTVL.

V and J are TRBV6-5 and TRBJ1-1; no clear D gene. The germline V gene encodes CDR1 MNHEY and CDR2 SVGAGI. The V and J ends lost 4 bases and 5 bases respectively, with 11 bases between them. The CDR3 sequence is 13 residues long. The CDR3, as DNA: TGTGCCAGCAGTTGGTCAGTCGAAACTGAAGCTTTCTTT. Translated, it gives CASSWSVETEAFF.

In this sample, this clone turned up once. The genes are TRBV7-2 and TRBJ1-2; 9 nucleotides agree with TRBD1. The CDR3 consists of 15 residues. V was clipped by 1 base and J by 5 bases; unmatched bases: 5. From germline, CDR1 is SGHTA and CDR2 FQGNSA. The CDR3 here is CASSLDNRGPYGYTF. Written as DNA, the CDR3 is TGTGCCAGCAGCTTAGACAACAGGGGGCCTTATGGCTACACCTTC.

This clone has a single count. The genes are TRBV6-2 or TRBV6-3 and TRBJ2-1; TRBD2 aligns across 9 bases. Germline loops: CDR1 MNHEY, CDR2 SVGEGT. The V gene end was trimmed by 5 bases and the J gene end by 10 bases; junction bases not matched to a gene: 6. The CDR3 length is 13 residues. CDR3: CASSRAGGPEQFF. The CDR3 nucleotides read TGTGCCAGCAGTCGGGCGGGGGGGCCGGAGCAGTTCTTC.

The rearrangement links TRBV5-1 to TRBJ2-7; 7 nucleotides match TRBD1. CDR1 SGHRS and CDR2 YFSETQ come from the germline V gene. V dropped 4 bases and J dropped 5; count of bases not matched to a gene: 18. The CDR3 has 17 amino acids. The chain's CDR3 is CASSTGQVRVYLHEQYF. In nucleotides, the CDR3 is TGCGCCAGCAGCACCGGACAGGTTAGGGTGTATCTCCACGAGCAGTACTTC.

This chain uses TRBV28 with TRBJ2-7; 13 nucleotides match TRBD2. V trimming: 6 bases; J trimming: 6 bases; junction bases outside the gene matches: 8. CDR1 MDHEN and CDR2 SYDVKM come from the germline V gene. The CDR3 loop spans 15 amino acids. This chain's CDR3 is CASSYTSGGAVEQYF. CDR3 nucleotides: TGTGCCAGCAGCTACACTAGCGGGGGGGCGGTCGAGCAGTACTTC.

The chain combines TRBV3-1 (or the pseudogene TRBV3-2) with TRBJ2-1; 11 nucleotides agree with TRBD2. The CDR3 sequence is 16 residues long. Trimming removed 5 bases from V and 7 bases from J; junction bases left unmatched: 10. Germline CDR1 and CDR2: LGHDT and YNNKEL (reference sequence). CDR3 nucleotide sequence: TGTGCCAGCAGCTTCCTGGGTAGCGGGAGGGAAAATGAGCAGTTCTTC. Encoded protein: CASSFLGSGRENEQFF.